Below are 31 T cell receptor beta chains sequenced from a single sample in a study of blood T cell repertoires in COVID-19. Data came from immunoSEQ multiplex PCR; TCRdb stores just in-frame clones and leaves some out. Among about 180,000 clones, roughly 87% were seen once, and the ten largest hold around 1.6%. The sequenced sample consisted of peripheral blood. The receptors derive from a woman in her 50s with acute or convalescent COVID-19.

The chain joins TRBV6-6 to TRBJ1-5; 10 bases line up with TRBD1. The CDR3 is 16 amino acids. Germline CDR1 is MNHNY and CDR2 is SVGAGI (reference sequence). The junction had 3 bases not matched to a gene; V was cut back by 2 bases and J by 2 bases. CDR3 bases: TGTGCCAGCAGTTACCCGGGGACAGGGGGCAATCAGCCCCAGCATTTT. Protein: CASSYPGTGGNQPQHF.

Only a few counts were recorded for this clone. The CDR3 nucleotides are TGCGCCAGCAGCCAAGGGGGCGGACAGGGGGCTGAAAAACTGTTTTTT. It specifies CASSQGGGQGAEKLFF. The chain combines TRBV4-3 with TRBJ1-4; 11 bases are shared with TRBD1. The J segment lost 7 bases and the V segment lost 1 base, leaving 5 bases of the junction unmatched. Germline V gene lookup returns CDR1 LGHNA and CDR2 YSLEER. The CDR3 runs 16 residues.

The V gene is TRBV4-1, the J gene TRBJ2-7; D possibly corresponds to TRBD2 (6 bases). The CDR3 has 14 residues. Trimming left V 5 bases short and J 5 bases short, with 16 bases between. Germline CDR1 and CDR2: MGHRA and YSYEKL. The CDR3 DNA is TGCGCCAGCAGCGCTAGCGCCGGGGGAAACGAGCAGTACTTC. Translating gives CASSASAGGNEQYF.

The chain carries TRBV10-3 and TRBJ1-4, with a tentative D call TRBD1 (5 bases). The CDR3 extends over 14 amino acids. Trimming cost V 5 bases and J 4 bases, with 11 bases left between them. In germline, CDR1 is ENHRY, CDR2 SYGVKD. The CDR3 DNA sequence: TGTGCCATCAGTCGGGGAGGGGTTAATGAAAAACTGTTTTTT. Translated, it gives CAISRGGVNEKLFF.

J is TRBJ2-5 and V is TRBV29-1; TRBD2 might be the D (5 bases). Looked up from germline, CDR1 is SQVTM and CDR2 is ANQGSEA. Trimming cost V 4 bases and J 7 bases, with 16 bases left between them. The CDR3 length is 13 residues. CDR3 bases: TGCAGCGTTGTTGGTCCTCTACGGGGGACCCAGTACTTC. This translates into CSVVGPLRGTQYF.

The V gene is TRBV5-1, the J gene TRBJ1-2, with 9 nucleotides matching TRBD1. CDR1 and CDR2 from the germline V gene are SGHRS and YFSETQ. The length of the CDR3 is 15 residues. The V segment lost 4 bases and the J segment 7 bases; nucleotides outside the gene matches: 11. The CDR3, as DNA: TGCGCCAGCAGCGCAGCACAGGGGGCGATTATTGGCTACACCTTC. It is translated as CASSAAQGAIIGYTF.

V and J are TRBV28 and TRBJ2-3, with TRBD2 identical over 12 bases. The junction had 3 bases not matched to a gene; V was cut back by 8 bases and J by 0 bases. The V gene's germline CDR1 is MDHEN and CDR2 SYDVKM. The CDR3 is 15 residues long. CDR3 loop: CASCTSGRSTDTQYF. CDR3 coding DNA: TGTGCCAGCTGTACTAGCGGGAGGAGCACAGATACGCAGTATTTT.

This chain connects TRBV5-1 to TRBJ1-2, with a possible D match to TRBD1 (6 bases). This CDR3 has 14 amino acids. The germline CDR1 and CDR2 sequences are SGHRS and YFSETQ. V lost 2 bases, J lost 4 bases, and 12 bases lay in between. In DNA, the CDR3 is TGCGCCAGCAGCTTAGGGCAGGGGAGCTATGGCTACACCTTC. It specifies CASSLGQGSYGYTF.

This chain links TRBV19 with TRBJ2-7, with 10 bases identical to TRBD2. V lost 1 base, J lost 2 bases, and 5 bases stayed unmatched. Per germline, CDR1 LNHDA and CDR2 SQIVND (reference sequence). CDR3 length: 16 amino acids. The CDR3 sequence is CASSIGPLAGTYEQYF. The CDR3, as DNA: TGTGCCAGTAGTATAGGCCCACTAGCGGGGACCTACGAGCAGTACTTC.

The chain uses TRBV6-2 or TRBV6-3 and TRBJ1-1; D is undetermined. This CDR3 region has 15 residues. Trimming took off 4 bases at V and 0 bases at J, with 12 bases between the two ends. Germline-derived CDR1 and CDR2 are MNHEY and SVGEGT. The CDR3 here is CASSWRDWMNTEAFF. The DNA for the CDR3 is TGTGCCAGCAGTTGGAGGGATTGGATGAACACTGAAGCTTTCTTT.

The J gene is TRBJ1-2, the V gene TRBV4-1, with TRBD1 identical over 8 bases. Germline-derived CDR1 and CDR2 are MGHRA and YSYEKL. V trimming: 0 bases; J trimming: 0 bases; junction bases outside the gene matches: 9. The CDR3 loop spans 18 amino acids. The CDR3 sequence: CASSQDPGQAGPNYGYTF. In DNA, the CDR3 is TGCGCCAGCAGCCAAGATCCGGGACAGGCTGGACCTAACTATGGCTACACCTTC.

The V call is TRBV2, the J call TRBJ2-7, with TRBD1 as a possible D gene (5 bases). Trimming cost V 4 bases and J 4 bases, with 8 bases left between them. The germline gives CDR1 SNHLY, CDR2 FYNNEI. CDR3 size: 12 residues. CDR3 DNA: TGTGCCAGCAGTGTCCAGGGATACGAGCAGTACTTC. This codes for CASSVQGYEQYF. Full variable domain (missing parts from reference TRBV2 and TRBJ2-7): EPEVTQTPSHQVTQMGQEVILRCVPISNHLYFYWYRQILGQKVEFLVSFYNNEISEKSEIFDDQFSVERPDGSNFTLKIRSTKLEDSAMYFCASSVQGYEQYFGPGTRLTVT.

CDR3 protein: CSGRDGGHGYTF. DNA of the CDR3: TGCAGCGGCCGGGACGGAGGGCATGGCTACACCTTC. The genes are TRBV29-1 and TRBJ1-2; a possible D gene is TRBD1 (5 bases). V was shortened by 7 bases and J by 6 bases, with 15 bases between the two germline ends. The CDR3 is 12 amino acids. The germline CDR1 and CDR2 sequences are SQVTM and ANQGSEA. The whole variable domain, filled in from reference TRBV29-1 and TRBJ1-2, reads SAVISQKPSRDICQRGTSLTIQCQVDSQVTMMFWYRQQPGQSLTLIATANQGSEATYESGFVIDKFPISRPNLTFSTLTVSNMSPEDSSIYLCSGRDGGHGYTFGSGTRLTVV.

This clone was seen a few times. V gene TRBV5-1 combines with J gene TRBJ1-4; D might be TRBD1 (6 bases). Trimming cost V 6 bases and J 5 bases, with 14 bases left between them. The CDR3 consists of 14 residues. Germline assignment: CDR1 SGHRS and CDR2 YFSETQ. The CDR3 DNA reads as TGCGCCAGCAACATACAGGGAGGGAATGAAAAACTGTTTTTT. It translates to CASNIQGGNEKLFF.

The chain combines TRBV13 with TRBJ2-6; 7 bases map to TRBD2. The germline CDR1 and CDR2 sequences are PRHDT and FYEKMQ (reference sequence). After removal of 5 bases from V and 4 bases from J, the junction contained 5 bases not matched to a gene. The CDR3 spans 15 residues. The CDR3 DNA reads as TGTGCCAGCAGCCCCGAGGGAGGGGGGGCCAACGTCCTGACTTTC. Residues: CASSPEGGGANVLTF. The full variable domain, its missing parts supplied by reference TRBV13 and TRBJ2-6, is AAGVIQSPRHLIKEKRETATLKCYPIPRHDTVYWYQQGPGQDPQFLISFYEKMQSDKGSIPDRFSAQQFSDYHSELNMSSLELGDSALYFCASSPEGGGANVLTFGAGSRLTVL.

This rearrangement joins TRBV5-1 to TRBJ1-2; D remains ambiguous. Germline V gene lookup returns CDR1 SGHRS and CDR2 YFSETQ. The CDR3 contains 14 residues. With 2 bases removed from V and 4 bases from J, the gap between germline ends came to 12 bases. The CDR3 coding sequence is TGCGCCAGCAGCTTTCACATCCCTAGCTATGGCTACACCTTC. This translates into CASSFHIPSYGYTF.

V usage is TRBV10-1 and J usage is TRBJ2-2, with 7 positions matching TRBD2. Germline V gene lookup returns CDR1 WNHNN and CDR2 SYGVQD (reference sequence). J was trimmed by 7 bases and V by 2 bases; bases with no gene match: 7. This CDR3 contains 15 residues. DNA for the CDR3: TGCGCCAGCAGTGAGAACCGACTAGCTTTCGGGGAGCTGTTTTTT. Translated: CASSENRLAFGELFF.

V usage is TRBV30 and J usage is TRBJ1-5, with D possibly matching TRBD1 (5 bases). The germline V gene has CDR1 GTSNPN and CDR2 SVGIG (reference sequence). CDR3 size: 12 residues. Trimming cost V 0 bases and J 11 bases, with 11 bases left between them. The CDR3 sequence: CAWSVGGLAQHF. DNA for the CDR3: TGTGCCTGGAGTGTGGGGGGGTTGGCCCAGCATTTT.

The chain recombines TRBV6-2 or TRBV6-3 with TRBJ2-2; D unclear. The CDR3 length is 15 residues. Trimming took off 5 bases at V and 5 bases at J, with 15 bases between the two ends. The germline V gene has CDR1 MNHEY and CDR2 SVGEGT. The CDR3 DNA sequence: TGTGCCAGCAGTCTGGCCCTGATGTGGACCGGGGAGCTGTTTTTT. Amino acid sequence: CASSLALMWTGELFF.

CDR3 residues: CATSDGEWGYTF. CDR3 nucleotide sequence: TGTGCCACCAGTGATGGGGAGTGGGGCTACACCTTC. V and J are TRBV24-1 and TRBJ1-2; no firm D call. Germline CDR1 and CDR2: KGHDR and SFDVKD. There are 12 residues in the CDR3. The V gene lost 3 bases and the J gene lost 8 bases, with 9 bases spanning the gap.

The chain links TRBV5-1 to TRBJ2-2; D is perhaps TRBD1 (6 bases). Trimming took 4 bases from V and 7 from J, leaving 11 bases between them. Per germline, CDR1 SGHRS and CDR2 YFSETQ. The CDR3 runs 13 residues. In DNA form, the CDR3 reads TGCGCCAGCAGCGCGATAGGGGGCGGGGAGCTGTTTTTT. It yields the protein CASSAIGGGELFF.

The rearrangement joins TRBV12-5 to TRBJ1-1; 8 bases agree with TRBD1. The CDR3 is 14 residues long. Trimming at V came to 6 bases and at J to 4 bases, leaving 7 bases not matched to a gene. Per germline, CDR1 LGHNT and CDR2 FRNRAP. The DNA of the CDR3 is TGTGCTAGTGGGTCGGGACAGGCGGGCACTGAAGCTTTCTTT. Translating gives CASGSGQAGTEAFF. Filled out from reference TRBV12-5 and TRBJ1-1, the complete variable domain reads DARVTQTPRHKVTEMGQEVTMRCQPILGHNTVFWYRQTMMQGLELLAYFRNRAPLDDSGMPKDRFSAEMPDATLATLKIQPSEPRDSAVYFCASGSGQAGTEAFFGQGTRLTVV.

The chain is built from TRBV6-2 or TRBV6-3 and TRBJ2-1; 10 bases match TRBD2. CDR3 size: 15 residues. With V trimmed by 2 bases and J by 2 bases, 0 bases remained unmatched. Germline lookup yields CDR1 MNHEY and CDR2 SVGEGT. The CDR3 sequence is CASSYTSGAYNEQFF. The CDR3 region has the DNA TGTGCCAGCAGTTACACTAGCGGGGCCTACAATGAGCAGTTCTTC.

The V and J genes are TRBV6-2 or TRBV6-3 and TRBJ2-1, with TRBD2 identical over 12 bases. Per the germline V gene, CDR1 is MNHEY and CDR2 is SVGEGT. The V segment lost 6 bases and the J segment 8 bases; nucleotides outside the gene matches: 8. The CDR3 is 15 amino acids. The CDR3 loop is CASSHGLAGMYEQFF. CDR3 sequence (DNA): TGTGCCAGCAGCCACGGACTAGCGGGAATGTATGAGCAGTTCTTC.

This chain connects TRBV10-3 to TRBJ1-3, with D perhaps TRBD1 (5 bases). The CDR3 length is 16 residues. The germline V gene encodes CDR1 ENHRY and CDR2 SYGVKD. Trimming removed 2 bases at V and 1 base at J, with 12 bases between. CDR3: CAISERNGGSGNTIYF. Written as DNA, the CDR3 is TGTGCCATCAGTGAGAGGAACGGGGGGTCTGGAAACACCATATATTTT.

This rearrangement joins TRBV21-1 to TRBJ1-5; the table's D call TRBD1 went unverified against the DNA. TRBV21-1 is a documented pseudogene. CDR3 length equals 18 residues. CDR3 residues: CASSSRDRGDHSNQPQHF. CDR3 nucleotide sequence: TGTGCCAGCAGCAGCAGGGACAGGGGGGACCATAGCAATCAGCCCCAGCATTTT.

This clone was seen only a few times. This chain links TRBV4-3 with TRBJ2-5, with a possible D match to TRBD2 (6 bases). The CDR3 runs to 15 residues. In germline, CDR1 is LGHNA, CDR2 YSLEER. Trimming stripped 2 bases from V and 2 bases from J, with 12 bases between. The DNA of the CDR3 is TGCGCCAGCAGCCAAAGGCTAGCGTGGCAAGAGACCCAGTACTTC. The encoded protein is CASSQRLAWQETQYF.

J is TRBJ1-1 and V is TRBV6-1; D is perhaps TRBD1 (5 bases). The CDR3 covers 15 residues. Germline values: CDR1 MNHNS, CDR2 SASEGT. V was pared by 2 bases and J by 6 bases, with 16 bases between. The DNA for the CDR3 is TGTGCCAGCAGTGAAACAGGTGGTAAAAGGGCTGAAGCTTTCTTT. As protein: CASSETGGKRAEAFF.

V and J are TRBV29-1 and TRBJ2-1, with 10 bases that match TRBD2. V shed 6 bases, J shed 8 bases, and the junction held 4 bases outside the gene matches. The CDR3 has 12 amino acids. Per the germline V gene, CDR1 is SQVTM and CDR2 is ANQGSEA. The CDR3 sequence is CSVETSGHEQFF. DNA for the CDR3: TGCAGCGTGGAGACTAGCGGGCATGAGCAGTTCTTC.

The chain couples TRBV6-5 to TRBJ2-7; D might be TRBD1 (6 bases). Trimming removed 2 bases from V and 4 bases from J, with 9 bases in between. This CDR3 region has 13 residues. Germline CDR1 MNHEY, CDR2 SVGAGI. This chain's CDR3 is CASSYAGAYEQYF. In nucleotides, the CDR3 is TGTGCCAGCAGTTACGCAGGGGCGTACGAGCAGTACTTC.

Only a few counts were recorded for this clone. The V gene is TRBV27, the J gene TRBJ1-2; D is undetermined. V dropped 4 bases and J dropped 1 base, with 19 bases sitting between them. Germline values: CDR1 MNHEY, CDR2 SMNVEV (reference sequence). The CDR3 is 17 residues long. The DNA of the CDR3 is TGTGCCAGCAGTTCAAGACTAGTCAACTCTTTTAACTATGGCTACACCTTC. It codes for CASSSRLVNSFNYGYTF.